This T cell receptor (beta chain) was sequenced during a study of CD4 T cells in relation to SARS-CoV-2 and coronaviruses. Study-level information: Negative control cultures got HIV-1 Nef peptides or no peptide. Study-wide findings and caveats: About 64% of donors had memory CD4+ clonotypes crossrecognizing SARS-CoV-2 and common cold coronavirus spike.

Profiling relied on immunoSEQ multiplex PCR, and the TCRdb table lists in-frame clones only, not all of them. The sample consists of about 21,000 clones, 78% of them appearing once. Unexposed donor CD4+ T cells date from about 2010-2019, before the COVID-19 pandemic. Isolation of CD4+ T cells took place after about eleven days in culture. PBMCs were plated at roughly 2 million per well in IL-2-containing medium. Half the medium was replaced with IL-2 medium on days 3 and 7. As for this clone: Antigen: not known.

Germline V gene sequence: CDR1 ENHRY, CDR2 SYGVKD. The CDR3 length is 14 residues. Trimming took 6 bases from V and 3 from J, leaving 14 bases between them. This sequence joins TRBV10-3 and TRBJ1-1; tentative D call: TRBD1 (6 bases). Material: CD4+ T cells from PBMCs, cultured in vitro. This sequence was found in a human donor in good health. DNA of the CDR3: TGTGCCATCAGGGCCAGGGGAATGTACACTGAAGCTTTCTTT. Translating gives CAIRARGMYTEAFF.